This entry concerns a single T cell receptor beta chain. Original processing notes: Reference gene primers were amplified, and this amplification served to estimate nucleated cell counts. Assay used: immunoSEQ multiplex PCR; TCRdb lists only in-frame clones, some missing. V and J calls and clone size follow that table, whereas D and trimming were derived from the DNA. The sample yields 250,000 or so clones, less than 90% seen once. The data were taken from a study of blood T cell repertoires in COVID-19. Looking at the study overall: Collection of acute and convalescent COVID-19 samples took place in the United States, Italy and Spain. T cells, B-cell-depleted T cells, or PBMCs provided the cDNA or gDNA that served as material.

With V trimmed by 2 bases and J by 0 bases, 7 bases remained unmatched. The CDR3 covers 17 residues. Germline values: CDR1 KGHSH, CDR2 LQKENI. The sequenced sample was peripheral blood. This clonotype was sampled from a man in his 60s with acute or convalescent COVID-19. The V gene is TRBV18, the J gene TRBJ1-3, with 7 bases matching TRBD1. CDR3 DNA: TGTGCCAGCTCACCAAAAGGAGCAGGGGGCTCTGGAAACACCATATATTTT. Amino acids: CASSPKGAGGSGNTIYF.